This T cell receptor beta chain originates from a study of CD8 T cells in Susac syndrome. RNA, at about 0.5 to 1 ug, was reverse transcribed with random hexamers. MiXCR, applied by TCRdb to the immunoSEQ multiplex PCR reads, yields one record per CDR3 protein. The repertoire consists of hundreds of thousands of distinct CDR3 sequences, with 94% occurring once and the leading ten covering about 0.14%. In germline, CDR1 is DFQATT, CDR2 SNEGSKA (reference sequence). This CDR3 contains 15 residues. The V gene lost 0 bases and the J gene lost 6 bases, with 17 bases spanning the gap. Diagnostic criteria defined recently for definite or probable disease were met by the Susac syndrome patients.

The rearrangement joins TRBV20-1 to TRBJ1-2, with a possible D match to TRBD1 (6 bases). The source material was CD4+ T cells from PBMCs. The TCR sequence derives from a human donor with Susac syndrome. The CDR3 DNA sequence: TGCAGTGCTAGAGATTATGGGGTCGAGGGGGATGGCTACACCTTC. Amino acid sequence: CSARDYGVEGDGYTF.